What follows are 21 T cell receptor beta chains derived from one specimen sequenced in a study of T cells in Graves' hyperthyroidism and ophthalmopathy. Amplified regions were TCR beta CDR3 sequences from RNA transcripts. Researchers ran a first-round RT-PCR on the TCR CDR3 using the HTBI primer set. TCRdb reanalysed the multiplex PCR reads using MiXCR and keeps one entry per CDR3 protein. The repertoire includes about 200,000 distinct CDR3 sequences, 17% of them detected once, and under 65% sits in the top ten. The sequencing input was blood. The receptors were gathered from a man over 45 with Graves' hyperthyroidism.

Ten or more counts support this clonotype. The gene calls are TRBV12-3 or TRBV12-4 and TRBJ2-1; the match to TRBD2 covers 7 bases. The V gene end was trimmed by 5 bases and the J gene end by 7 bases; junction bases not matched to a gene: 14. This CDR3 spans 16 amino acids. The DNA of the CDR3 is TGTGCCAGCAGTCCCTATGGTGGGAGGGCCGAAAATGAGCAGTTCTTC. Amino acid sequence: CASSPYGGRAENEQFF.

The rearrangement links TRBV3-1 to TRBJ2-7, with D uncertain. This CDR3 contains 14 residues. Deletions cut 1 base from V and 3 bases from J, with 10 bases between. In germline, CDR1 is LGHDT, CDR2 YNNKEL (reference sequence). The CDR3 loop reads CASSQVGSLYEQYF. DNA for the CDR3: TGTGCCAGCAGCCAAGTTGGATCGCTCTACGAGCAGTACTTC.

This clonotype has only a few counts. The chain employs TRBV24-1 and TRBJ2-3; 9 bases match TRBD1. Unmatched junction bases numbered 8, after V lost 4 bases and J lost 1 base. Germline V gene lookup returns CDR1 KGHDR and CDR2 SFDVKD. The CDR3 contains 17 residues. The DNA of the CDR3 is TGTGCCACCAGTGACCCTTCTTACAGGGGGCGCACAGATACGCAGTATTTT. Its protein is CATSDPSYRGRTDTQYF.

This clonotype was seen many times. The V gene is TRBV18, the J gene TRBJ2-2; no clear D gene. Germline V CDR1 and CDR2: KGHSH, LQKENI. This CDR3 is 14 amino acids long. V was trimmed by 2 bases and J by 2 bases, leaving 6 bases between them. The CDR3 bases are TGTGCCAGCTCACCAAGCGTAAACACCGGGGAGCTGTTTTTT. It specifies CASSPSVNTGELFF.

This clonotype was seen a few times. The chain links TRBV7-6 to TRBJ1-4, with 11 bases lining up with TRBD1. CDR3 size: 16 residues. The V and J ends lost 1 base and 5 bases, in that order; junction bases with no gene match: 3. Looked up from germline, CDR1 is SGHVS and CDR2 is FNYEAQ. CDR3 protein: CASSLGGTGGNEKLFF. The CDR3 DNA reads TGTGCCAGCAGCTTAGGGGGGACAGGGGGAAATGAAAAACTGTTTTTT.

This clonotype was seen at least ten times. The chain combines TRBV20-1 with TRBJ2-2; tentative D call: TRBD1 (6 bases). The CDR3 runs to 13 residues. Looked up from germline, CDR1 is DFQATT and CDR2 is SNEGSKA (reference sequence). V was cut by 3 bases and J by 6 bases, with 11 bases left in between. CDR3 DNA sequence: TGCAGTGCTAGGCGACAGGCCGCCGGGGAGCTGTTTTTT. It encodes CSARRQAAGELFF.

V is TRBV5-4 and J is TRBJ1-5; D gene unclear. Trimming pared 1 base from V and 1 base from J, leaving 9 bases between. The CDR3 has 15 residues. Germline V gene lookup returns CDR1 SGHNT and CDR2 YYREEE (reference sequence). For the CDR3, the DNA is TGTGCCAGCAGCTTGTCGTCGGGGAGCAATCAGCCCCAGCATTTT. This translates into CASSLSSGSNQPQHF.

This clonotype was seen repeatedly, ten times or more. V gene TRBV6-1 combines with J gene TRBJ2-5; 8 bases match TRBD2. The junction had 12 bases not matched to a gene; V was cut back by 5 bases and J by 4 bases. There are 16 residues in the CDR3. The germline V gene encodes CDR1 MNHNS and CDR2 SASEGT. DNA of the CDR3: TGTGCCAGCAGTCCCTGGGAGGCGGGAGGCGGAGAGACCCAGTACTTC. It encodes CASSPWEAGGGETQYF.

This clonotype was counted many times. The chain recombines TRBV11-3 with TRBJ2-5, with 10 nucleotides matching TRBD2. The V gene end was trimmed by 1 base and the J gene end by 4 bases; junction bases not matched to a gene: 3. From germline, CDR1 is SGHNT and CDR2 YENEEA. The CDR3 is made up of 15 amino acids. The CDR3 loop reads CASSLALAGAETQYF. CDR3 sequence (DNA): TGTGCCAGCAGCTTAGCTCTAGCGGGAGCAGAGACCCAGTACTTC.

This clonotype was observed at least ten times. The gene calls are TRBV7-9 and TRBJ2-3; 9 bases are a match to TRBD1. The germline V gene encodes CDR1 SEHNR and CDR2 FQNEAQ (reference sequence). The CDR3 has 17 residues. The V and J ends lost 2 bases and 3 bases, in that order; junction bases with no gene match: 9. The CDR3 DNA reads TGTGCCAGCAGCTTAAAGGGCGGGACAGGGAGGACAGATACGCAGTATTTT. This sequence encodes CASSLKGGTGRTDTQYF.

The chain uses TRBV6-1 and TRBJ1-3; 7 bases are a match to TRBD1. Germline V CDR1 and CDR2: MNHNS, SASEGT. The CDR3 is made up of 16 amino acids. Germline trimming cut 8 bases from V and 4 bases from J; bases unmatched to any gene: 14. The CDR3 DNA sequence: TGTGCCAGCCGGATTTCGGGACAGTCCATCGGAAACACCATATATTTT. It is translated as CASRISGQSIGNTIYF.

The chain has TRBV11-1 and TRBJ2-1; possibly TRBD1 or TRBD2 for D (5 bases each). Germline CDR1 reads SGHAT; CDR2 reads FQDESV (reference sequence). Trimming left V 3 bases short and J 4 bases short, with 10 bases between. The CDR3 runs to 14 residues. The CDR3 nucleotides read TGTGCCAGCAGCTTTGGGGGACCGTACAATGAGCAGTTCTTC. It is translated as CASSFGGPYNEQFF.

The V and J genes are TRBV2 and TRBJ1-3, with D tentatively TRBD1 (6 bases). This CDR3 is 16 amino acids long. V lost 6 bases and J lost 0, with 15 bases in between. Germline V gives CDR1 SNHLY, CDR2 FYNNEI. The CDR3 loop is CASRNTGIGSGNTIYF. In DNA form, the CDR3 reads TGTGCCAGCAGGAACACAGGGATTGGCTCTGGAAACACCATATATTTT.

As for this clonotype: One junction end disagrees with the germline gene, perhaps due to a read error. The rearrangement links TRBV7-6 to TRBJ1-1; D is uncertain. CDR3 length: 13 amino acids. CDR1 and CDR2 (germline): SGHVS, FNYEAQ. The CDR3 protein is CASSSDLFTEASF. CDR3 sequence (DNA): TGTGCCAGCAGCTCGGACCTTTTCACTGAAGCTTCCTTT.

This clonotype was counted many times. The V gene is TRBV12-3 or TRBV12-4, the J gene TRBJ2-3, with TRBD1 identical over 11 bases. CDR3 size: 15 residues. The V segment lost 3 bases and the J segment 6 bases; nucleotides outside the gene matches: 5. The CDR3 bases are TGTGCCAGCAGTTTTTGGAGGGACAGGGGGGATACGCAGTATTTT. This translates into CASSFWRDRGDTQYF.

This clonotype has a count of ten or more. The chain is built from TRBV7-2 and TRBJ1-4, with D possibly being TRBD1 (5 bases). This CDR3 is 13 amino acids long. The germline gives CDR1 SGHTA, CDR2 FQGNSA. Trimming left V 2 bases short and J 6 bases short, with 7 bases between. The CDR3 DNA follows: TGTGCCAGCAGCTTAAGGGGAGATGAAAAACTGTTTTTT. Protein product: CASSLRGDEKLFF.

This clonotype has a handful of counts. The chain links TRBV5-1 to TRBJ1-1, with D unclear. In germline, CDR1 is SGHRS, CDR2 YFSETQ. This CDR3 has 16 amino acids. V was clipped by 5 bases and J by 6 bases, with 23 bases between them. The CDR3 sequence: CASRLSARVYSSEAFF. The CDR3 nucleotides read TGCGCCAGCAGGTTATCGGCTCGGGTTTACAGCTCTGAAGCTTTCTTT.

This clonotype occurred many times. The chain employs TRBV18 and TRBJ1-1; no clear D. Germline-derived CDR1 and CDR2 are KGHSH and LQKENI. Trimming pared 3 bases from V and 5 bases from J, leaving 13 bases between. This CDR3 has 14 amino acids. The CDR3 spells CASSPRTVMTEAFF. The CDR3 DNA reads as TGTGCCAGCTCACCGCGGACGGTCATGACTGAAGCTTTCTTT. Full variable domain (missing parts from reference TRBV18 and TRBJ1-1): NAGVMQNPRHLVRRRGQEARLRCSPMKGHSHVYWYRQLPEEGLKFMVYLQKENIIDESGMPKERFSAEFPKEGPSILRIQQVVRGDSAAYFCASSPRTVMTEAFFGQGTRLTVV.

This clonotype was found a few times. This may be a read error: a much more frequent sequence differs by one nucleotide. This chain links TRBV5-1 with TRBJ2-1, with TRBD2 matching over 8 bases. This CDR3 comprises 18 residues. Trimming cost V 5 bases and J 0 bases; bases outside gene matches: 13. Germline lookup yields CDR1 SGHRS and CDR2 YFSETQ. CDR3 protein: CASRQGLVGGRSYNEQFF. The CDR3 coding sequence is TGCGCCAGCAGACAGGGACTAGTGGGAGGGCGCTCCTACAATGAGCAGTTCTTC.

This clonotype has ten or more counts. The V and J genes are TRBV13 and TRBJ2-3; the match to TRBD2 covers 11 bases. CDR3 length equals 16 residues. Germline V gives CDR1 PRHDT, CDR2 FYEKMQ (reference sequence). J lost 2 bases, V lost 5 bases, and 6 bases had no gene match. The CDR3 region has the DNA TGTGCCAGCAGCCTGAGACTAGCGGGATCCACAGATACGCAGTATTTT. It translates to CASSLRLAGSTDTQYF.

This clonotype was counted ten times or more. The chain couples TRBV20-1 to TRBJ1-2; TRBD1 matches 7 bases. The CDR3 contains 15 residues. The germline V gene encodes CDR1 DFQATT and CDR2 SNEGSKA (reference sequence). V dropped 4 bases and J dropped 3; count of bases not matched to a gene: 11. CDR3 region: CSANDREGGDYGYTF. CDR3 nucleotides: TGCAGTGCTAACGACAGGGAGGGGGGGGACTATGGCTACACCTTC.